The clone carrying this T cell receptor beta chain was seen many times. The target antigen is unknown. This sample was included in a study of CD8 T cells in ankylosing spondylitis. Findings of the study overall: For ankylosing spondylitis blood, a TCR beta motif of eight or nine highly homologous variants appeared characteristic.

One entry per CDR3 protein results from TCRdb running MiXCR on the 5' RACE reads. The sample has approximately 520,000 distinct CDR3 sequences, roughly 5% seen once; the top ten hold roughly 3.2%. The CDR3 is 13 amino acids. Germline V gene sequence: CDR1 DFQATT, CDR2 SNEGSKA (reference sequence). V lost 6 bases, J lost 7 bases, and 7 bases stayed unmatched. The specimen was blood, either unsorted or a sorted T cell fraction (not recorded which). The source is a male donor with ankylosing spondylitis. The chain has TRBV20-1 and TRBJ1-4, with 8 positions matching TRBD1. The CDR3 sequence: CSAERTGSEKLFF. CDR3 in DNA: TGCAGTGCCGAGCGGACAGGGTCTGAAAAACTGTTTTTT.